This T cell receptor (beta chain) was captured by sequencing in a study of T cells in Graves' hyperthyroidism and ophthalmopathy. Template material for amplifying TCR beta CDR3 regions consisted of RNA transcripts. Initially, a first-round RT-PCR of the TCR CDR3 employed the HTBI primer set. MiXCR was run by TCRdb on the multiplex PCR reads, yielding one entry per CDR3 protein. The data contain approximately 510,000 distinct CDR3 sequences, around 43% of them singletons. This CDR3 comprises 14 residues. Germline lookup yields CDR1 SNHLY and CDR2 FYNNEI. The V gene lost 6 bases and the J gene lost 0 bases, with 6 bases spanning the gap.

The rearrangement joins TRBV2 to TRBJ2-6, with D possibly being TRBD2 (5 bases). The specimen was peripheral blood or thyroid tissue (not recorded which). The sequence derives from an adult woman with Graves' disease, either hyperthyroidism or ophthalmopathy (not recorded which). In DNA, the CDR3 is TGTGCCAGCAGGAGGGACTCTGGGGCCAACGTCCTGACTTTC. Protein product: CASRRDSGANVLTF.